Reported below is one T cell receptor beta chain. The test was conducted at deep level. Clones were read by immunoSEQ multiplex PCR, and TCRdb kept only the in-frame ones, dropping some. The sample has about 2.2 million clones, over 85% seen once. This sample is part of a study of shared clonotypes between healthy human individuals. Terminally differentiated effector memory CD45RA+ cells were left out of the naive CD8 fraction, which was CD45RO-negative and positively selected for CCR7. With 5 bases clipped from V and 0 bases from J, the junction kept 10 bases outside the gene matches. The CDR3 runs to 16 residues. Germline assignment: CDR1 LNHDA and CDR2 SQIVND (reference sequence).

The TCR originated in a man aged 18 to 30 in good health. Some clones in this sample may be carry-over from other donors' samples. The rearrangement uses TRBV19 and TRBJ2-7, with 7 positions matching TRBD2. Input material: naive CD8+ T cells from PBMCs. CDR3 protein: CASSPDRGVLSYEQYF. CDR3 in DNA: TGTGCCAGTAGTCCAGATCGGGGGGTCCTCTCCTACGAGCAGTACTTC.